The 17 T cell receptor beta chains in this list originate from one sample, sequenced in a study of blood T cell repertoires in COVID-19. Some clones are missing from TCRdb's copy, which holds only in-frame ones; the method was immunoSEQ multiplex PCR. Of under 350,000 clones detected, over 65% appear once; the ten largest clones hold roughly 4.6%. Sequencing input: peripheral blood. The receptor source for this set is a man in his sixties who had recovered from COVID-19.

The chain recombines TRBV28 with TRBJ2-1; perhaps TRBD2 as D (7 bases). Germline V gives CDR1 MDHEN, CDR2 SYDVKM. The CDR3 runs 15 residues. Trimming left V 2 bases short and J 8 bases short, with 16 bases between. The CDR3 DNA reads as TGTGCCAGCAGTTTAGGGCGGGGGCGCGCCCATGAGCAGTTCTTC. The encoded protein is CASSLGRGRAHEQFF.

This chain joins TRBV12-3 or TRBV12-4 and TRBJ1-2; possible D gene TRBD1, 5 bases. The CDR3 totals 12 residues. V lost 5 bases and J lost 10, with 14 bases in between. The CDR3 nucleotides read TGTGCCAGCAGTCCAAGACAGATAGTCTACACCTTC. This gives the protein CASSPRQIVYTF.

This chain links TRBV24-1 with TRBJ2-1; 7 bases agree with TRBD2. The ends lost 0 bases at V and 6 bases at J; junction bases unmatched: 10. Germline values: CDR1 KGHDR, CDR2 SFDVKD. The CDR3 is 17 amino acids. In nucleotides, the CDR3 is TGTGCCACCAGTGATTTGGGGAGGGCCCTGGGGGGCAATGAGCAGTTCTTC. This sequence encodes CATSDLGRALGGNEQFF.

The CDR3 region is CASSERVAGDNEQFF. CDR3 DNA sequence: TGTGCCAGCAGTGAGCGGGTAGCGGGGGACAATGAGCAGTTCTTC. The chain carries TRBV6-1 and TRBJ2-1; 9 nucleotides line up with TRBD2. V was clipped by 3 bases and J by 5 bases; unmatched bases: 5. The CDR3 is 15 amino acids. Per germline, CDR1 MNHNS and CDR2 SASEGT.

The chain recombines TRBV6-6 with TRBJ2-7; no clear D. V lost 4 bases and J lost 0, with 10 bases in between. The CDR3 spans 14 residues. CDR1 and CDR2 (germline): MNHNY, SVGAGI (reference sequence). The CDR3 DNA reads as TGTGCCAGCAGTTCCGCGCAACCCTCCTACGAGCAGTACTTC. The encoded protein is CASSSAQPSYEQYF.

J is TRBJ2-7 and V is TRBV29-1, with 7 bases fitting TRBD2. Unmatched junction bases numbered 12, after V lost 7 bases and J lost 6 bases. This CDR3 is 13 amino acids long. Germline-derived CDR1 and CDR2 are SQVTM and ANQGSEA. The CDR3 region has the DNA TGCAGCGCCGAGAGCGGGAAGGCGTCCGAGCAGTACTTC. Translated, it gives CSAESGKASEQYF.

The chain has TRBV3-1 (or the pseudogene TRBV3-2) and TRBJ2-7; no definite D call. The ends were cut back, 1 base at V and 2 bases at J, with 12 bases in the middle. The CDR3 runs 15 residues. Germline CDR1 reads LGHDT; CDR2 reads YNNKEL (reference sequence). The DNA for the CDR3 is TGTGCCAGCAGCCAAGCGTGGTCAGGCGCCTACGAGCAGTACTTC. Amino acids: CASSQAWSGAYEQYF.

The sample holds one count of this clone. The J gene is TRBJ2-3, the V gene TRBV2; 7 nucleotides align to TRBD1. With V trimmed by 6 bases and J by 2 bases, 11 bases remained unmatched. From germline, CDR1 is SNHLY and CDR2 FYNNEI. CDR3 size: 16 residues. The CDR3 reads CASRVSGGRATDTQYF. The CDR3 region has the DNA TGTGCCAGCAGAGTATCAGGGGGTCGGGCCACAGATACGCAGTATTTT.

The chain has TRBV9 and TRBJ2-1, with 9 positions matching TRBD2. This CDR3 comprises 15 residues. The V and J ends lost 0 bases and 8 bases, in that order; junction bases with no gene match: 6. Germline CDR1 and CDR2: SGDLS and YYNGEE. The CDR3 region is CASSVELAGIDEQFF. CDR3 coding DNA: TGTGCCAGCAGCGTAGAGCTAGCGGGGATCGATGAGCAGTTCTTC. Full variable domain (rest looked up from reference TRBV9 and TRBJ2-1): DSGVTQTPKHLITATGQRVTLRCSPRSGDLSVYWYQQSLDQGLQFLIQYYNGEERAKGNILERFSAQQFPDLHSELNLSSLELGDSALYFCASSVELAGIDEQFFGPGTRLTVL.

This clone appeared a single time. This rearrangement joins TRBV7-6 to TRBJ2-2; 8 nucleotides match TRBD2. Trimming cost V 5 bases and J 0 bases; bases outside gene matches: 5. The CDR3 contains 16 residues. The germline CDR1 and CDR2 sequences are SGHVS and FNYEAQ. CDR3 amino acids: CASSLKTSANTGELFF. CDR3 DNA sequence: TGTGCCAGCAGCCTCAAGACTAGCGCGAACACCGGGGAGCTGTTTTTT.

The V call is TRBV3-1 (or the pseudogene TRBV3-2), the J call TRBJ2-7; tentative D call: TRBD2 (5 bases). Deletions cut 1 base from V and 0 bases from J, with 10 bases between. Per the germline V gene, CDR1 is LGHDT and CDR2 is YNNKEL (reference sequence). The CDR3 sequence is 15 residues long. The CDR3 DNA sequence: TGTGCCAGCAGCCAAGGCCCCGGGGACTCCTACGAGCAGTACTTC. Its protein product is CASSQGPGDSYEQYF.

The gene calls are TRBV28 and TRBJ2-2; TRBD2 is a possible D gene (6 bases). The V gene lost 6 bases and the J gene lost 5 bases, with 16 bases spanning the gap. The CDR3 extends over 15 amino acids. CDR1 is MDHEN, CDR2 SYDVKM, per germline. The CDR3 region has the DNA TGTGCCAGCAGCCCCTCACCGGAGGGAACCGGGGAGCTGTTTTTT. It translates to CASSPSPEGTGELFF.

This clone was seen only once. This chain connects TRBV21-1 to TRBJ1-5; the table's D gene call, TRBD1, was not cross checked with the DNA. TRBV21-1 is given as a pseudogene. The length of the CDR3 is 16 residues. CDR3 region: CASSRRDNGRNQPQHF. The CDR3 bases are TGTGCCAGCAGCAGACGGGACAACGGACGGAATCAGCCCCAGCATTTT.

V and J are TRBV29-1 and TRBJ2-5; D is possibly TRBD1 (6 bases). The CDR3 covers 11 residues. Germline V CDR1 and CDR2: SQVTM, ANQGSEA. Trimming removed 5 bases at V and 5 bases at J, with 9 bases between. CDR3 nucleotides: TGCAGCGTTCCAGGGGTGGAGACCCAGTACTTC. Translated: CSVPGVETQYF. The full variable domain, rest sourced from reference TRBV29-1 and TRBJ2-5, is SAVISQKPSRDICQRGTSLTIQCQVDSQVTMMFWYRQQPGQSLTLIATANQGSEATYESGFVIDKFPISRPNLTFSTLTVSNMSPEDSSIYLCSVPGVETQYFGPGTRLLVL.

The chain has TRBV18 and TRBJ2-7; D might be TRBD2 (6 bases). The V gene lost 3 bases and the J gene lost 7 bases, with 16 bases spanning the gap. The CDR3 has 14 amino acids. Per germline, CDR1 KGHSH and CDR2 LQKENI. DNA for the CDR3: TGTGCCAGCTCACCGCTCTTGGAGGGCGGGGAGCAGTACTTC. Translation: CASSPLLEGGEQYF.

The chain recombines TRBV2 with TRBJ2-4, with 10 bases aligning to TRBD1. CDR3 length equals 14 residues. The trim removed 6 bases at V and 3 bases at J, leaving 2 bases unmatched. Germline assignment: CDR1 SNHLY and CDR2 FYNNEI. Here the CDR3 DNA reads TGTGCCAGCAGCTGGGACAGGGGCAAAAACATTCAGTACTTC. Protein product: CASSWDRGKNIQYF.

The chain uses TRBV4-1 and TRBJ1-1; D gene ambiguous. The germline V and J ends were trimmed by 0 bases and 7 bases, with 15 bases remaining between them. CDR1 MGHRA and CDR2 YSYEKL come from the germline V gene. The CDR3 extends over 15 amino acids. As DNA, the CDR3 is TGCGCCAGCAGCCAAGAATTGAGGCGGGGAGATGAAGCTTTCTTT. It codes for CASSQELRRGDEAFF.